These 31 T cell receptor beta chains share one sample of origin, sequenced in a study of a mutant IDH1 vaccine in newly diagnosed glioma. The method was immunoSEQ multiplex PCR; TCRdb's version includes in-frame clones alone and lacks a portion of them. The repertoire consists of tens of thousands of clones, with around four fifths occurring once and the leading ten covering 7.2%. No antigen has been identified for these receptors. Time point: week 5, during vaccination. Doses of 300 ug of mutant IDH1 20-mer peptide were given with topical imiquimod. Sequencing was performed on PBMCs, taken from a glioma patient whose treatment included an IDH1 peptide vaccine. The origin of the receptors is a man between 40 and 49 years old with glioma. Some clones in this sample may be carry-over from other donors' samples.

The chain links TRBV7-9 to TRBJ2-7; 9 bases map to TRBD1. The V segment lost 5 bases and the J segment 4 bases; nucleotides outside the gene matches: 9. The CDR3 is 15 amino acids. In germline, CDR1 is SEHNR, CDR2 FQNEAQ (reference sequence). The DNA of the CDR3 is TGTGCCAGCAGCCAGGACAGGGGAAGAGGATACGAGCAGTACTTC. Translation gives CASSQDRGRGYEQYF.

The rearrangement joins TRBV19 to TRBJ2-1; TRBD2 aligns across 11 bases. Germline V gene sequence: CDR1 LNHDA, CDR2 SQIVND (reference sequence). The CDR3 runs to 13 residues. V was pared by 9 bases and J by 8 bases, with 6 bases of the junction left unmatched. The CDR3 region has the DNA TGTGCCAGCGAAACTAGCGGGGGCTATGAGCAGTTCTTC. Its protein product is CASETSGGYEQFF.

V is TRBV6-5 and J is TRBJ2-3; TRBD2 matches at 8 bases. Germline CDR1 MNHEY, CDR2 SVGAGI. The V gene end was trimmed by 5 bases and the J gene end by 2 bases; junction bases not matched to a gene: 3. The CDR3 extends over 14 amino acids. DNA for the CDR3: TGTGCCAGCAGTAGCGGGGGACCCACAGATACGCAGTATTTT. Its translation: CASSSGGPTDTQYF.

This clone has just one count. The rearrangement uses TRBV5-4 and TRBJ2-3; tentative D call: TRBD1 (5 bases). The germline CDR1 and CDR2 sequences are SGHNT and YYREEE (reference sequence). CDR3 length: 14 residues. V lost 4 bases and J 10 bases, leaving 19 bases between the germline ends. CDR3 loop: CASSVGAAQRAQYF. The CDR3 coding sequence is TGTGCCAGCAGCGTTGGGGCTGCCCAAAGGGCGCAGTATTTT.

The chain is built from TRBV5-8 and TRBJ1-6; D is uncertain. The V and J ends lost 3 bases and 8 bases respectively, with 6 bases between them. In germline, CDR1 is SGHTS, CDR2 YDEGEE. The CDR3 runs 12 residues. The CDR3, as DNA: TGTGCCAGCAGCTCCCCCGATTCACCCCTCCACTTT. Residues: CASSSPDSPLHF.

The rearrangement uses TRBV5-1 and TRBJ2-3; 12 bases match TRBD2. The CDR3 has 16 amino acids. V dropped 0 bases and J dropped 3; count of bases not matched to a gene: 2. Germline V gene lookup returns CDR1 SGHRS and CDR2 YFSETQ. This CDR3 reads CASSLVTSGGTDTQYF. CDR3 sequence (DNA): TGCGCCAGCAGCTTGGTCACTAGCGGGGGGACAGATACGCAGTATTTT. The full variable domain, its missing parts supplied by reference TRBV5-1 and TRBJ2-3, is KAGVTQTPRYLIKTRGQQVTLSCSPISGHRSVSWYQQTPGQGLQFLFEYFSETQRNKGNFPGRFSGRQFSNSRSEMNVSTLELGDSALYLCASSLVTSGGTDTQYFGPGTRLTVL.

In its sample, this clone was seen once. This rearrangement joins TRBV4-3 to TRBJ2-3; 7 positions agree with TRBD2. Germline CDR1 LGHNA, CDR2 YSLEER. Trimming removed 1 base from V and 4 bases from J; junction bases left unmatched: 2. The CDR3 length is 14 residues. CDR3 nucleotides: TGCGCCAGCAGCCAAGGGGGAGGGGCAGATACGCAGTATTTT. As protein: CASSQGGGADTQYF.

For the CDR3, the DNA is TGTGCCAGCAGCGCCGGGATCACAGAGGATACGCAGTATTTT. Its protein is CASSAGITEDTQYF. The chain has TRBV9 and TRBJ2-3, with D perhaps TRBD2 (5 bases). Germline CDR1 SGDLS, CDR2 YYNGEE. The CDR3 extends over 14 amino acids. V was pared by 3 bases and J by 6 bases, with 14 bases between.

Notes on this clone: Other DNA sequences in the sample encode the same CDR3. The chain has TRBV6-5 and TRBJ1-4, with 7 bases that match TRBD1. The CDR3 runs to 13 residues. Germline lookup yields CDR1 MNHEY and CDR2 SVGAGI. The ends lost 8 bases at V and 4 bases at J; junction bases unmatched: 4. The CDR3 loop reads CASSQGINEKLFF. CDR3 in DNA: TGTGCCAGCTCACAGGGGATTAATGAAAAACTGTTTTTT.

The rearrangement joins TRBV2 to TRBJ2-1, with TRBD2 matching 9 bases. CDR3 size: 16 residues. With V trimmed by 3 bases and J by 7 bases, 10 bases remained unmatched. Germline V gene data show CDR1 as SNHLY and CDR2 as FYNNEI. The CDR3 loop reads CASSEAQTSGKNEQFF. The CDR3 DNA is TGTGCCAGCAGTGAGGCGCAGACTAGCGGCAAAAATGAGCAGTTCTTC.

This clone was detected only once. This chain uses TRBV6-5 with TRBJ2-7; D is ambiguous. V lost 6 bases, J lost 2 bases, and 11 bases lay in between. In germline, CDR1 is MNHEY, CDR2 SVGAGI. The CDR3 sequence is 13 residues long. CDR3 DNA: TGTGCCAGCAGACCCCTGGCAGCCTACGAGCAGTACTTC. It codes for CASRPLAAYEQYF.

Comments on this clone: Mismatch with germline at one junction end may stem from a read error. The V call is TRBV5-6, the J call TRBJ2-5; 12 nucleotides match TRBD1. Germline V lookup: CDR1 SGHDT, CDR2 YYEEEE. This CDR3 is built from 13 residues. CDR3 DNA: TGTGCCAGCAGCTCTGGAATGCGGGACAGGGGGCACTTC. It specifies CASSSGMRDRGHF.

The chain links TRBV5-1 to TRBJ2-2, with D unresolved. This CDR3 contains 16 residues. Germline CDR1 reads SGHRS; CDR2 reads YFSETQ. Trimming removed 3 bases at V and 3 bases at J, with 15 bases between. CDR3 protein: CASSWFSSGDTGELFF. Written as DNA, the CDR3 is TGCGCCAGCAGCTGGTTTAGCTCCGGCGACACCGGGGAGCTGTTTTTT.

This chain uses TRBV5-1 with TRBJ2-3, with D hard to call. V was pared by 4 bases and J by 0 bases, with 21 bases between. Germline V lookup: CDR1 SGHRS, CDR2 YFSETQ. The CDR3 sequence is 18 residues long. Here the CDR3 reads CASSPGGLDASSTDTQYF. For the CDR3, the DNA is TGCGCCAGCAGCCCCGGCGGCCTAGATGCTTCTAGCACAGATACGCAGTATTTT.

The chain's CDR3 is CASSLGGWGGGPLGTQYF. CDR3 sequence (DNA): TGTGCCAGCAGCTTAGGGGGGTGGGGCGGGGGCCCCCTGGGTACGCAGTATTTT. The genes are TRBV7-2 and TRBJ2-3; maybe TRBD2 (7 bases). From germline, CDR1 is SGHTA and CDR2 FQGNSA. There are 18 residues in the CDR3. The V end was cut by 1 base, the J end by 8 bases, with 25 bases between.

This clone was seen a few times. The CDR3 DNA follows: TGTGCCAGCAGTGGGACAGGGGCTGAAGCTTTCTTT. Translated, it gives CASSGTGAEAFF. The V gene is TRBV2, the J gene TRBJ1-1; TRBD1 aligns across 9 bases. The V gene's germline CDR1 is SNHLY and CDR2 FYNNEI. V was clipped by 4 bases and J by 6 bases; unmatched bases: 0. CDR3 length: 12 amino acids.

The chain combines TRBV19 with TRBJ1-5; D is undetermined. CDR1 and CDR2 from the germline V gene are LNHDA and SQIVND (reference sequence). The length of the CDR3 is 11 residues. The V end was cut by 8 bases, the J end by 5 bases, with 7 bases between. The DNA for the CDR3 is TGTGCCAGTCAATTACATCAGCCCCAGCATTTT. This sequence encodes CASQLHQPQHF.

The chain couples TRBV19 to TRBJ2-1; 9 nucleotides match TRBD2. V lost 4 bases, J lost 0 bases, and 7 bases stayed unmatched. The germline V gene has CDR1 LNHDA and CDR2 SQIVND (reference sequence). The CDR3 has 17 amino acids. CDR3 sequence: CASSTTSGRTSYNEQFF. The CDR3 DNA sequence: TGTGCCAGTAGTACGACTAGCGGACGTACCTCCTACAATGAGCAGTTCTTC.

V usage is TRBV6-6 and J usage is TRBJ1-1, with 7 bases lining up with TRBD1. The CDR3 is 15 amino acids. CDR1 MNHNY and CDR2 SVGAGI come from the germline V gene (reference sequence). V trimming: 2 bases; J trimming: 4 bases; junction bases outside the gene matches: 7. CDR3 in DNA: TGTGCCAGCAGTTACCTCCCGGACAGGCCCACTGAAGCTTTCTTT. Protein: CASSYLPDRPTEAFF.

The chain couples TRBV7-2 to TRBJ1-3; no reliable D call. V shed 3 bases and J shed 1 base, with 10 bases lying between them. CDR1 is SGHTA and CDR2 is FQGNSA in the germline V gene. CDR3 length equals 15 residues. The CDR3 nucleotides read TGTGCCAGCAGCTTGCGGCAACTGTCTGGAAACACCATATATTTT. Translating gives CASSLRQLSGNTIYF. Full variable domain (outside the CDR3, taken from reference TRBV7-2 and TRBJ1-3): GAGVSQSPSNKVTEKGKDVELRCDPISGHTALYWYRQSLGQGLEFLIYFQGNSAPDKSGLPSDRFSAERTGGSVSTLTIQRTQQEDSAVYLCASSLRQLSGNTIYFGEGSWLTVV.

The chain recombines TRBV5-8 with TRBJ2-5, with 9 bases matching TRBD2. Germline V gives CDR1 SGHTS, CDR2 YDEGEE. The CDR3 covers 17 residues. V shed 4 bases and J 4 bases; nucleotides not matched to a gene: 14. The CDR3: CASSLPRTSVGGETQYF. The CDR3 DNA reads TGTGCCAGCAGCCTCCCTCGGACTAGCGTCGGGGGAGAGACCCAGTACTTC.

The CDR3 protein is CATGQVGGTQYF. CDR3 sequence (DNA): TGTGCCACTGGACAGGTTGGGGGTACGCAGTATTTT. The V call is TRBV19, the J call TRBJ2-3; 7 positions match TRBD1. This CDR3 spans 12 amino acids. Germline V gene lookup returns CDR1 LNHDA and CDR2 SQIVND (reference sequence). V shed 10 bases, J shed 8 bases, and the junction held 9 bases outside the gene matches.

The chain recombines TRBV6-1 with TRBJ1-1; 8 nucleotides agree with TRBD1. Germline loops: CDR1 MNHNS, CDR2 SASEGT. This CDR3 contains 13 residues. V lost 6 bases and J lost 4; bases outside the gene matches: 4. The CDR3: CASSLQGGTEAFF. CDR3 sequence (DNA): TGTGCCAGCAGCCTACAGGGGGGCACTGAAGCTTTCTTT.

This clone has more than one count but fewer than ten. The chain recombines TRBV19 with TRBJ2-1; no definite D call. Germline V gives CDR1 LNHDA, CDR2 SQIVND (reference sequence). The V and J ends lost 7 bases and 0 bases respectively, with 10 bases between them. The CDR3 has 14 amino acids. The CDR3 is CASNQESSYNEQFF. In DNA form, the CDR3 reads TGTGCCAGTAACCAGGAAAGCTCCTACAATGAGCAGTTCTTC.

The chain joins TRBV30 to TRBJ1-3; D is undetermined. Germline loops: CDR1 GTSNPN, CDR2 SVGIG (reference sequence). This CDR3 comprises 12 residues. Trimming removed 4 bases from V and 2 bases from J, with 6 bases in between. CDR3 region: CAWKKTGNTIYF. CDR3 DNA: TGTGCCTGGAAAAAAACTGGAAACACCATATATTTT.

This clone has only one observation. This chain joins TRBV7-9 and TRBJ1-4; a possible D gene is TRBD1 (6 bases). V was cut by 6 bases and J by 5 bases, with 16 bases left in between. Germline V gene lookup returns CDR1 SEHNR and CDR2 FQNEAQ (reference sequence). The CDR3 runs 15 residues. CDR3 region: CASRAQGGPNEKLFF. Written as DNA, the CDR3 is TGTGCCAGCAGGGCACAGGGCGGGCCGAATGAAAAACTGTTTTTT.

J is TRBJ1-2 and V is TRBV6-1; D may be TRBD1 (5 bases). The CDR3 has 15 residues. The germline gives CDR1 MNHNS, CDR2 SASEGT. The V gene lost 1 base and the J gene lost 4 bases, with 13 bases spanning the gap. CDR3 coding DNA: TGTGCCAGCAGTGAAGGAGACGGGGGACCCTATGGCTACACCTTC. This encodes CASSEGDGGPYGYTF.

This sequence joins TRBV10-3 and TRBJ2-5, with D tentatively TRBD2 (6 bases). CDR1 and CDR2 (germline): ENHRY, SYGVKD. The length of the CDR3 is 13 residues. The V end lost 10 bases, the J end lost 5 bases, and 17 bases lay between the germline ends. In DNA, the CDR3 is TGTGCCACCTTTAGTACTAGCCTGGAGACCCAGTACTTC. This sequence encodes CATFSTSLETQYF.

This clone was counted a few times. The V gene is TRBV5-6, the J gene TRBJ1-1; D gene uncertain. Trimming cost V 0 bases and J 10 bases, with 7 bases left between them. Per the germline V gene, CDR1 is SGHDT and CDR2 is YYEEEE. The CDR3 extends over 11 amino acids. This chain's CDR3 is CASSLEQSAFF. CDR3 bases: TGTGCCAGCAGCTTGGAACAGTCAGCTTTCTTT.

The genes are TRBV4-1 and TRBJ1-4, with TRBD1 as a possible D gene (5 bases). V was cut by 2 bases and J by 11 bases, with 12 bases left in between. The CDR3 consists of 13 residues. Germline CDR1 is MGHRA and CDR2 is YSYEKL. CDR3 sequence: CASSQWDQGKLFF. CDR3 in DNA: TGCGCCAGCAGCCAATGGGACCAGGGCAAACTGTTTTTT.

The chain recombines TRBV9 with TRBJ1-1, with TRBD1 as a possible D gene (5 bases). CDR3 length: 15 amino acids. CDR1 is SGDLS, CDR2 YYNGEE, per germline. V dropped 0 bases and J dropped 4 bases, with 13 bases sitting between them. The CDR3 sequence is CASSVDPGMGTEAFF. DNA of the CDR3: TGTGCCAGCAGCGTAGATCCAGGGATGGGCACTGAAGCTTTCTTT.